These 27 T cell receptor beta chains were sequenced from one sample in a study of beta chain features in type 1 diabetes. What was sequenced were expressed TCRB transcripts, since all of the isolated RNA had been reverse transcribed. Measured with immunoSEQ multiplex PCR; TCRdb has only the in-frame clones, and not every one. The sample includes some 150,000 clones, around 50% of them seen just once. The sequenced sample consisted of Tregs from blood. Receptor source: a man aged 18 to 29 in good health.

CDR3 DNA: TGTGCGAGTCAACGGGGGAGCTCCTACAATGAGCAGTTCTTC. Residues: CASQRGSSYNEQFF. The J gene is TRBJ2-1, the V gene TRBV5-6; D possibly corresponds to TRBD2 (6 bases). This CDR3 is 14 amino acids long. CDR1 and CDR2 from the germline V gene are SGHDT and YYEEEE.

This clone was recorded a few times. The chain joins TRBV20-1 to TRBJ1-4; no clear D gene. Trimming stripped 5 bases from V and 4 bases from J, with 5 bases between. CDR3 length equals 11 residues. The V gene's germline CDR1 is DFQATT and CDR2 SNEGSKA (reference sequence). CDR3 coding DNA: TGCAGTGCTCCGCGTAATGAAAAACTGTTTTTT. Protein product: CSAPRNEKLFF.

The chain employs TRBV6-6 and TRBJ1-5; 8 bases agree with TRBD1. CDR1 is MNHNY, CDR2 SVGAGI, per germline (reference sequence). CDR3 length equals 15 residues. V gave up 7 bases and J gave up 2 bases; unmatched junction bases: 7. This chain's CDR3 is CASTFLTGGNQPQHF. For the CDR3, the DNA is TGTGCCAGCACCTTTCTGACAGGGGGCAATCAGCCCCAGCATTTT.

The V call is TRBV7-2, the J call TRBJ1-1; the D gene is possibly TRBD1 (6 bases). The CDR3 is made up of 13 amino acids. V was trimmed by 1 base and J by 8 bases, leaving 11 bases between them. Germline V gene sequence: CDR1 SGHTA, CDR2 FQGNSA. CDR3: CASSLVRQAEAFF. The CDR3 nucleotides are TGTGCCAGCAGCTTAGTGAGACAGGCGGAAGCTTTCTTT.

Here the CDR3 reads CASSLGQGFQPQHF. CDR3 nucleotides: TGTGCCAGCAGTTTGGGACAGGGGTTCCAGCCCCAGCATTTT. The rearrangement joins TRBV27 to TRBJ1-5, with 10 bases aligning to TRBD1. CDR3 length equals 14 residues. Losses at the gene ends were 3 bases for V and 7 bases for J; bases not matched to a gene: 3. CDR1 and CDR2 (germline): MNHEY, SMNVEV (reference sequence).

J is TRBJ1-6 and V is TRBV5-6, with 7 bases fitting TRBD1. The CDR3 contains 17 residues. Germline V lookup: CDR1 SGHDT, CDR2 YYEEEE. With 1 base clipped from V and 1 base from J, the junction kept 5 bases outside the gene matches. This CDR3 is CASSLFAGGSYNSPLHF. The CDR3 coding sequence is TGTGCCAGCAGCTTGTTCGCAGGGGGGTCCTATAATTCACCCCTCCACTTT.

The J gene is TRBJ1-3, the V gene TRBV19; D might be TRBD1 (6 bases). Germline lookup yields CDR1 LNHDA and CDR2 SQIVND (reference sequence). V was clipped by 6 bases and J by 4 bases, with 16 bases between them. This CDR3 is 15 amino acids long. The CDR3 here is CASRLTGTIGNTIYF. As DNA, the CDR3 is TGTGCCAGTAGGCTAACCGGGACAATCGGAAACACCATATATTTT.

The CDR3 DNA is TGTGCCTGGAGTATACAGGGTCCCGGGGAGCTGTTTTTT. Its protein is CAWSIQGPGELFF. The V and J genes are TRBV30 and TRBJ2-2; D perhaps matches TRBD1 (6 bases). CDR3 length: 13 amino acids. V was trimmed by 2 bases and J by 6 bases, leaving 10 bases between them. CDR1 GTSNPN and CDR2 SVGIG come from the germline V gene (reference sequence).

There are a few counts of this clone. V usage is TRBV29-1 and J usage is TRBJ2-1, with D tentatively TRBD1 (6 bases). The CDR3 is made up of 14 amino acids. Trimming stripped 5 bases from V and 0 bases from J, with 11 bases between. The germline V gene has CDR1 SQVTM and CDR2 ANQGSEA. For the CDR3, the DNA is TGCAGCGTTCTGGGACACAGCTCCTACAATGAGCAGTTCTTC. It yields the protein CSVLGHSSYNEQFF.

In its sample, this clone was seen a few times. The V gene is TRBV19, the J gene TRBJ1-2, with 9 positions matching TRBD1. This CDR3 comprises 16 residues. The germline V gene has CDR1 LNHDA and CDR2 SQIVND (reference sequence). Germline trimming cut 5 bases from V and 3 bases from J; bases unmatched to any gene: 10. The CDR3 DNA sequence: TGTGCCAGTAGTCTACGCTCGGGACAGGGTCACTATGGCTACACCTTC. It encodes CASSLRSGQGHYGYTF.

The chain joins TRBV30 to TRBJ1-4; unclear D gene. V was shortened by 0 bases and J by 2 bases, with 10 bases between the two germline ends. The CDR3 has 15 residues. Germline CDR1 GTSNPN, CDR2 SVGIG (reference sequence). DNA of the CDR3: TGTGCCTGGAGTGTACAAGCGGGGACTAATGAAAAACTGTTTTTT. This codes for CAWSVQAGTNEKLFF.

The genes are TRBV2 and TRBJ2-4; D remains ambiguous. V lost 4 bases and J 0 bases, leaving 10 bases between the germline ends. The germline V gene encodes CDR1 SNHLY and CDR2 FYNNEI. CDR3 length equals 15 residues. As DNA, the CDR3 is TGTGCCAGCAGTGCACAGTTAGTAGCCAAAAACATTCAGTACTTC. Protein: CASSAQLVAKNIQYF.

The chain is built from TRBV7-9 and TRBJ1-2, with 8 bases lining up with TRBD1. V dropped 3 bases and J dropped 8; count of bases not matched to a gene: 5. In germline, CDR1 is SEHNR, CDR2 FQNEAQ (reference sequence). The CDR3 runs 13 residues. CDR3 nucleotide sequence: TGTGCCAGCAGCTTCCAGGGGGCGTACGGCTACACCTTC. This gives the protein CASSFQGAYGYTF.

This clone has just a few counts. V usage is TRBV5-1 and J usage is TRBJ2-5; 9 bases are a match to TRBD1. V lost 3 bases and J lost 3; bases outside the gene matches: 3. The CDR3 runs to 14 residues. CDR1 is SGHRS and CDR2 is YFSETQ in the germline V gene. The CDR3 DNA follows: TGCGCCAGCAGCTACCGGGACAGGGAAGAGACCCAGTACTTC. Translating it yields CASSYRDREETQYF.

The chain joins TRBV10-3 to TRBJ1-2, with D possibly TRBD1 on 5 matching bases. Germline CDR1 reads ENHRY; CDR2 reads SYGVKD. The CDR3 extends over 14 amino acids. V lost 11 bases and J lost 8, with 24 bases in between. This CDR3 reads CAATGGSVDQGYTF. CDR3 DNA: TGTGCCGCCACGGGGGGGTCCGTTGATCAGGGCTACACCTTC.

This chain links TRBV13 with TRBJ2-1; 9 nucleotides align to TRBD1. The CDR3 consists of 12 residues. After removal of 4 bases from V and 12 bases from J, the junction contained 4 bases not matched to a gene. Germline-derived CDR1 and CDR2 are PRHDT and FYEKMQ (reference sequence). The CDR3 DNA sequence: TGTGCCAGCAGCTCACAGGGGGCGCGGCAGTTCTTC. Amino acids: CASSSQGARQFF.

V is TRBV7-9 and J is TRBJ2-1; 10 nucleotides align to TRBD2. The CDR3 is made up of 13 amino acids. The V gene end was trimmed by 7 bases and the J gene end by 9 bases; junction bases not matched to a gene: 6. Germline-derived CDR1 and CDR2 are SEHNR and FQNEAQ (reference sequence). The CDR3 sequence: CASTPSGRGEQFF. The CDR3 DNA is TGTGCCAGCACTCCCAGCGGGAGGGGTGAGCAGTTCTTC.

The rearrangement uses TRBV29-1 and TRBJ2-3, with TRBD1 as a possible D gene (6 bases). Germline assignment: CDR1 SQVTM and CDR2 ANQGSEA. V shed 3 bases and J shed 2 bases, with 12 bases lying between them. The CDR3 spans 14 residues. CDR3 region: CSVDVGASTDTQYF. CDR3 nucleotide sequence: TGCAGCGTTGACGTGGGGGCCTCCACAGATACGCAGTATTTT.

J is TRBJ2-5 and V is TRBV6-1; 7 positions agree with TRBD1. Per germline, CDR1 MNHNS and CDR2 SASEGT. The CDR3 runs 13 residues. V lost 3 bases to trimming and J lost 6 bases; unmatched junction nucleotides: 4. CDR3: CASSDDRAQTQYF. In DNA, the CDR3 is TGTGCCAGCAGTGATGACAGGGCACAGACCCAGTACTTC.

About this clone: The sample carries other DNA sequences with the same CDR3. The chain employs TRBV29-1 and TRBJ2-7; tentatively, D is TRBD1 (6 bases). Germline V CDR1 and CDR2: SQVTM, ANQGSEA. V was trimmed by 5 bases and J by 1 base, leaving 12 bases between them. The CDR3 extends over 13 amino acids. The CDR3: CSVSGTPSYEQYF. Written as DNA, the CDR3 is TGCAGCGTTTCAGGGACACCTTCCTACGAGCAGTACTTC.

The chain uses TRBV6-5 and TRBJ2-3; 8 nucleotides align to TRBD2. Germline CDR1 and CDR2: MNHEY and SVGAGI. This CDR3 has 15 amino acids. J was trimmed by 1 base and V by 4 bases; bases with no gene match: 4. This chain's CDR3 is CASSFGGAGTDTQYF. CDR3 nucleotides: TGTGCCAGCAGTTTCGGGGGGGCCGGCACAGATACGCAGTATTTT.

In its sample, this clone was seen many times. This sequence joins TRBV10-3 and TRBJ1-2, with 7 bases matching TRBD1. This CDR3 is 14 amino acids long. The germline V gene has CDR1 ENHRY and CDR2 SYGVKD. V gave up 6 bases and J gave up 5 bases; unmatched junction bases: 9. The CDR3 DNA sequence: TGTGCCATCAGGAGGGACAGCGAGGGGTATGGCTACACCTTC. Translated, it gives CAIRRDSEGYGYTF.

The CDR3 loop is CASSLGEEADTQYF. In DNA, the CDR3 is TGTGCCAGCAGCTTGGGCGAGGAGGCAGATACGCAGTATTTT. The J gene is TRBJ2-3, the V gene TRBV5-6; maybe TRBD2 (5 bases). Trimming stripped 0 bases from V and 4 bases from J, with 9 bases between. Germline values: CDR1 SGHDT, CDR2 YYEEEE. The CDR3 extends over 14 amino acids.

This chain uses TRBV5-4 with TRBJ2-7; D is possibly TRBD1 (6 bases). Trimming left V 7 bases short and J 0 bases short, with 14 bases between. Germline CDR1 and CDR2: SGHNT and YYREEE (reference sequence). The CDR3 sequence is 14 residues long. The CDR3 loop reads CASRTDQSSYEQYF. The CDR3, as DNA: TGTGCCAGCCGGACAGACCAGAGCTCCTACGAGCAGTACTTC. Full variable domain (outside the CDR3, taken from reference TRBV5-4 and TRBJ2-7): ETGVTQSPTHLIKTRGQQVTLRCSSQSGHNTVSWYQQALGQGPQFIFQYYREEENGRGNFPPRFSGLQFPNYSSELNVNALELDDSALYLCASRTDQSSYEQYFGPGTRLTVT.

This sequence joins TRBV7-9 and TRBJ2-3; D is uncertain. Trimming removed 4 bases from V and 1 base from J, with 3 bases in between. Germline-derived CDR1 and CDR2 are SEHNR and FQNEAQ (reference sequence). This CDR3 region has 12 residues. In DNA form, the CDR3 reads TGTGCCAGCAGCTCGGGCACAGATACGCAGTATTTT. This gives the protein CASSSGTDTQYF.

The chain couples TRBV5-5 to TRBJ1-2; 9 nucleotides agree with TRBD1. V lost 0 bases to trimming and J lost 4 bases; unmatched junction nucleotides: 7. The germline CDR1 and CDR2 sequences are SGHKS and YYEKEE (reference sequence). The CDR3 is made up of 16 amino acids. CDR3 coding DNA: TGTGCCAGCAGCTTGGTGGGACAGGGACAGCGCTATGGCTACACCTTC. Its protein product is CASSLVGQGQRYGYTF.

The CDR3, as DNA: TGTGCCATTCAAGGGGCTAGCAATCAGCCCCAGCATTTT. Amino acids: CAIQGASNQPQHF. This chain connects TRBV10-3 to TRBJ1-5; the D gene is possibly TRBD1 (5 bases). Germline loops: CDR1 ENHRY, CDR2 SYGVKD. Deletions cut 9 bases from V and 0 bases from J, with 9 bases between. The CDR3 runs to 13 residues.